The next 26 T cell receptor beta chains were all read from a single sample in a study of T cells in Graves' hyperthyroidism and ophthalmopathy. The TCR beta CDR3 regions underwent amplification using RNA transcripts as the source. HTBI primers were used for first-round RT-PCR of the TCR CDR3. TCRdb independently ran MiXCR on the multiplex PCR reads; one entry per CDR3 protein. The sample lists 95,000 to 110,000 distinct CDR3 sequences; about a sixth were seen once. The source material was blood. All receptors derive from a woman aged 50 to 65 with Graves' hyperthyroidism.

This clonotype was seen ten or more times. The V call is TRBV28, the J call TRBJ2-1, with TRBD1 identical over 8 bases. V shed 7 bases and J 8 bases; nucleotides not matched to a gene: 7. Per germline, CDR1 MDHEN and CDR2 SYDVKM. The CDR3 sequence is 13 residues long. The DNA for the CDR3 is TGTGCCAGCACGCGGACAGGGTGGTATGAGCAGTTCTTC. It yields the protein CASTRTGWYEQFF.

Ten or more counts support this clonotype. V and J are TRBV28 and TRBJ1-5; the match to TRBD1 covers 7 bases. There are 17 residues in the CDR3. CDR1 is MDHEN, CDR2 SYDVKM, per germline. V lost 7 bases, J lost 3 bases, and 15 bases stayed unmatched. The CDR3 spells CASTNGVDRANNQPQHF. The CDR3 nucleotides are TGTGCCAGCACCAACGGGGTCGACAGGGCCAACAATCAGCCCCAGCATTTT. The full variable domain, rest sourced from reference TRBV28 and TRBJ1-5, is DVKVTQSSRYLVKRTGEKVFLECVQDMDHENMFWYRQDPGLGLRLIYFSYDVKMKEKGDIPEGYSVSREKKERFSLILESASTNQTSMYLCASTNGVDRANNQPQHFGDGTRLSIL.

At least ten counts were recorded for this clonotype. CDR3 nucleotides: TGCAGTGCTAGCCGACTAGCGGGAGGTACCCGGTATGAGCAGTTCTTC. Translating gives CSASRLAGGTRYEQFF. The chain recombines TRBV20-1 with TRBJ2-1; 13 bases align to TRBD2. This CDR3 has 16 residues. J lost 8 bases, V lost 3 bases, and 10 bases had no gene match. Germline V gene sequence: CDR1 DFQATT, CDR2 SNEGSKA (reference sequence).

This clonotype appeared many times. The chain has TRBV3-1 and TRBJ1-2; 11 nucleotides align to TRBD1. Per the germline V gene, CDR1 is LGHDT and CDR2 is YNNKEL (reference sequence). With 5 bases clipped from V and 0 bases from J, the junction kept 11 bases outside the gene matches. The CDR3 is 18 residues long. For the CDR3, the DNA is TGTGCCAGCAGCAGGCTTCCGGGACAGGGGGATTCTAACTATGGCTACACCTTC. As protein: CASSRLPGQGDSNYGYTF. The full variable domain, completed using reference TRBV3-1 and TRBJ1-2, is DTAVSQTPKYLVTQMGNDKSIKCEQNLGHDTMYWYKQDSKKFLKIMFSYNNKELIINETVPNRFSPKSPDKAHLNLHINSLELGDSAVYFCASSRLPGQGDSNYGYTFGSGTRLTVV.

This clonotype has at least ten counts. The chain has TRBV18 and TRBJ2-1; weak D call: TRBD1 (5 bases). The CDR3 contains 15 residues. Germline CDR1 KGHSH, CDR2 LQKENI. Trimming cost V 1 base and J 7 bases, with 14 bases left between them. CDR3 region: CASSPQAIGVNEQFF. The CDR3 DNA reads TGTGCCAGCTCACCACAGGCCATAGGGGTTAATGAGCAGTTCTTC.

As to this clonotype: A much larger clone differs from this one at a single base, so this may be a read error. The chain combines TRBV28 with TRBJ1-1; 9 positions agree with TRBD1. Germline V gives CDR1 MDHEN, CDR2 SYDVKM. CDR3 length: 16 residues. Here the CDR3 DNA reads TGTGCCAGCAGTTTCCGACTGACAGGGGGTTACACTGAAGCTTGCTTT. It translates to CASSFRLTGGYTEACF.

This clonotype was detected ten times or more. This chain connects TRBV3-1 to TRBJ1-2; TRBD1 matches 7 bases. This CDR3 spans 15 amino acids. The germline gives CDR1 LGHDT, CDR2 YNNKEL (reference sequence). Trimming removed 1 base from V and 5 bases from J; junction bases left unmatched: 7. CDR3 nucleotide sequence: TGTGCCAGCAGCCAAGGGACGGGACAGCTATATGGCTACACCTTC. Amino acid sequence: CASSQGTGQLYGYTF.

This clonotype showed up many times. The chain has TRBV18 and TRBJ2-7; the D gene could be TRBD1 or TRBD2 (5 bases each). Looked up from germline, CDR1 is KGHSH and CDR2 is LQKENI. The CDR3 totals 14 residues. The V end was cut by 0 bases, the J end by 5 bases, with 11 bases between. Here the CDR3 DNA reads TGTGCCAGCTCACCACCCGAGGGGTCCAACGAGCAGTACTTC. Protein product: CASSPPEGSNEQYF.

The chain carries TRBV5-1 and TRBJ1-2, with D hard to call. The V gene's germline CDR1 is SGHRS and CDR2 YFSETQ. This CDR3 contains 12 residues. The germline V and J ends were trimmed by 4 bases and 8 bases, with 12 bases remaining between them. CDR3 coding DNA: TGCGCCAGCAGCCTCGACCTGGGGGGCTACACCTTC. It is translated as CASSLDLGGYTF.

V is TRBV19 and J is TRBJ2-1, with D tentatively TRBD2 (6 bases). Trimming removed 1 base at V and 5 bases at J, with 9 bases between. CDR3 length: 14 amino acids. Per germline, CDR1 LNHDA and CDR2 SQIVND (reference sequence). CDR3 residues: CASSIASSDNEQFF. The CDR3 DNA reads TGTGCCAGTAGTATAGCCTCTAGCGACAATGAGCAGTTCTTC.

The rearrangement joins TRBV5-1 to TRBJ2-5, with D perhaps matching TRBD1 (5 bases). Germline CDR1 is SGHRS and CDR2 is YFSETQ. There are 15 residues in the CDR3. The V gene lost 0 bases and the J gene lost 1 base, with 10 bases spanning the gap. As DNA, the CDR3 is TGCGCCAGCAGCTTGGCTGGGGCAAGCCAAGAGACCCAGTACTTC. Translation: CASSLAGASQETQYF. Full variable domain (outside the CDR3, taken from reference TRBV5-1 and TRBJ2-5): KAGVTQTPRYLIKTRGQQVTLSCSPISGHRSVSWYQQTPGQGLQFLFEYFSETQRNKGNFPGRFSGRQFSNSRSEMNVSTLELGDSALYLCASSLAGASQETQYFGPGTRLLVL.

The sample holds many counts of this clonotype. J is TRBJ2-5 and V is TRBV6-7; D tentatively fits TRBD1 or TRBD2 (6 bases each). TRBV6-7 is reported as an ORF; its role is uncertain. The CDR3 extends over 17 amino acids. V lost 7 bases and J lost 2, with 23 bases in between. The CDR3 DNA is TGTGCCAGCACTCCCGGGGGCGGCGGGGTAACGCAAGAGACCCAGTACTTC. Residues: CASTPGGGGVTQETQYF.

The rearrangement uses TRBV11-1 and TRBJ2-3; 13 bases align to TRBD2. CDR3 length equals 16 residues. Germline V lookup: CDR1 SGHAT, CDR2 FQDESV (reference sequence). Germline trimming cut 4 bases from V and 5 bases from J; bases unmatched to any gene: 6. The chain's CDR3 is CASSSGTSGMVDTQYF. Written as DNA, the CDR3 is TGTGCCAGCAGCTCAGGGACTAGCGGGATGGTAGATACGCAGTATTTT.

At least ten counts were recorded for this clonotype. The J gene is TRBJ1-6, the V gene TRBV12-3 or TRBV12-4; 8 bases are a match to TRBD1. V dropped 4 bases and J dropped 5; count of bases not matched to a gene: 7. The CDR3 runs to 16 residues. The CDR3 sequence: CASSWGTGLDNSPLHF. In nucleotides, the CDR3 is TGTGCCAGCAGTTGGGGGACAGGACTTGATAATTCACCCCTCCACTTT.

This chain connects TRBV25-1 to TRBJ1-6; a possible D gene is TRBD1 (6 bases). The CDR3 has 16 amino acids. Germline values: CDR1 MGHDK, CDR2 SYGVNS. Trimming stripped 3 bases from V and 10 bases from J, with 19 bases between. This CDR3 reads CASSEGRFTGSSPLHF. Here the CDR3 DNA reads TGTGCCAGCAGTGAGGGGCGGTTTACAGGGAGCTCACCCCTCCACTTT.

This clonotype was seen at least ten times. V gene TRBV5-1 combines with J gene TRBJ2-1; perhaps TRBD2 as D (6 bases). The germline V gene encodes CDR1 SGHRS and CDR2 YFSETQ. This CDR3 has 12 amino acids. The V end lost 0 bases, the J end lost 8 bases, and 6 bases lay between the germline ends. CDR3 sequence (DNA): TGCGCCAGCAGCTTGGCGGGGGATGAGCAGTTCTTC. Translation gives CASSLAGDEQFF.

In its sample, this clonotype was seen a few times. This may stem from a read error, because a much larger clone lies one nucleotide away. The chain combines TRBV28 with TRBJ1-5; TRBD1 matches 8 bases. The CDR3 consists of 15 residues. CDR1 is MDHEN, CDR2 SYDVKM, per germline. The CDR3 nucleotides read TGTGCCAGCAGTTTATCGGACAGGGAGGGTCAGACCCAGCATTTT. It yields the protein CASSLSDREGQTQHF.

This clonotype was recorded at least ten times. The chain couples TRBV6-6 to TRBJ1-6; 12 bases fit TRBD1. V trimming: 0 bases; J trimming: 0 bases; junction bases outside the gene matches: 3. The CDR3 extends over 19 amino acids. CDR1 and CDR2 (germline): MNHNY, SVGAGI (reference sequence). CDR3 in DNA: TGTGCCAGCAGTTACTCGAGGGGACAGGGGGCCTCCTATAATTCACCCCTCCACTTT. This sequence encodes CASSYSRGQGASYNSPLHF.

DNA for the CDR3: TGTGCCAGCTCTCCGGGACGCAGAAAATCTAGCACAGATACGCAGTATTTT. This encodes CASSPGRRKSSTDTQYF. V gene TRBV18 combines with J gene TRBJ2-3; D could derive from TRBD1 or TRBD2 (5 bases each). The CDR3 is made up of 17 amino acids. Trimming pared 6 bases from V and 0 bases from J, leaving 19 bases between. From germline, CDR1 is KGHSH and CDR2 LQKENI.

The genes are TRBV24-1 and TRBJ2-3; 7 bases map to TRBD1. V dropped 7 bases and J dropped 3; count of bases not matched to a gene: 0. The length of the CDR3 is 12 residues. Per germline, CDR1 KGHDR and CDR2 SFDVKD. This CDR3 reads CATRGQTDTQYF. CDR3 DNA sequence: TGTGCCACCAGGGGACAGACAGATACGCAGTATTTT.

The sample holds many counts of this clonotype. The rearrangement links TRBV12-3 or TRBV12-4 to TRBJ1-4; 8 bases line up with TRBD1. The CDR3 loop spans 15 amino acids. The J segment lost 4 bases and the V segment lost 5 bases, leaving 6 bases of the junction unmatched. CDR3 in amino acids: CASSPTGQGNEKLFF. The CDR3 DNA follows: TGTGCCAGCAGTCCCACCGGACAGGGTAATGAAAAACTGTTTTTT.

The chain couples TRBV13 to TRBJ2-1, with 7 bases aligning to TRBD1. V lost 5 bases and J lost 5; bases outside the gene matches: 6. Per the germline V gene, CDR1 is PRHDT and CDR2 is FYEKMQ (reference sequence). This CDR3 spans 14 amino acids. This CDR3 is CASSDRTGNNEQFF. CDR3 nucleotide sequence: TGTGCCAGCAGCGATCGGACAGGTAACAATGAGCAGTTCTTC.

This clonotype was counted only a few times. The genes are TRBV4-1 and TRBJ2-5; TRBD1 matches at 8 bases. J gave up 5 bases and V 4 bases, and 18 bases lay outside the gene matches. Germline V lookup: CDR1 MGHRA, CDR2 YSYEKL. The CDR3 loop spans 18 amino acids. For the CDR3, the DNA is TGCGCCAGCAGCCTAGTTGCCCATCGGACAGGGAGTAGCGAGACCCAGTACTTC. This codes for CASSLVAHRTGSSETQYF.

This clonotype appeared many times. The chain couples TRBV5-1 to TRBJ2-3; D could derive from TRBD1 or TRBD2 (7 bases each). The germline CDR1 and CDR2 sequences are SGHRS and YFSETQ. This CDR3 is 16 amino acids long. Trimming took 4 bases from V and 0 from J, leaving 15 bases between them. The CDR3 nucleotides are TGCGCCAGCAGCCTCGGGACAGCGGGGAGCACAGATACGCAGTATTTT. Protein sequence: CASSLGTAGSTDTQYF.

This clonotype was detected ten times or more. The rearrangement joins TRBV5-1 to TRBJ1-4; 7 nucleotides align to TRBD1. CDR3 length: 15 residues. Germline loops: CDR1 SGHRS, CDR2 YFSETQ. V lost 2 bases, J lost 3 bases, and 4 bases stayed unmatched. CDR3 coding DNA: TGCGCCAGCAGCTTTGACAGGGCTCCTAATGAAAAACTGTTTTTT. Protein product: CASSFDRAPNEKLFF.

This clonotype was seen at least ten times. The J gene is TRBJ2-7, the V gene TRBV5-1; the D gene could be TRBD1 or TRBD2 (5 bases each). The CDR3 is 17 amino acids. The germline gives CDR1 SGHRS, CDR2 YFSETQ. V was pared by 4 bases and J by 2 bases, with 22 bases between. Here the CDR3 reads CASSKYVDRDHAYEQYV. CDR3 in DNA: TGCGCCAGCAGCAAATATGTCGACCGGGACCACGCCTACGAGCAGTACGTC.